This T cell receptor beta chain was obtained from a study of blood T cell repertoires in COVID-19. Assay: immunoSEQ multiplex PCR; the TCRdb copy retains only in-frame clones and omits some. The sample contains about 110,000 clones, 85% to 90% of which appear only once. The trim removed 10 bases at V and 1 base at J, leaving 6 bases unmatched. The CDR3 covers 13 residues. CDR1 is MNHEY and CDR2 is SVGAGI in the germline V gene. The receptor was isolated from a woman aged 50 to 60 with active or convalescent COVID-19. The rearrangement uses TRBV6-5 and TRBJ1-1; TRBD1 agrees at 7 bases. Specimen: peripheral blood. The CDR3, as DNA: TGTGCCACCAAGACAGGGCCGAACACTGAAGCTTTCTTT. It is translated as CATKTGPNTEAFF.